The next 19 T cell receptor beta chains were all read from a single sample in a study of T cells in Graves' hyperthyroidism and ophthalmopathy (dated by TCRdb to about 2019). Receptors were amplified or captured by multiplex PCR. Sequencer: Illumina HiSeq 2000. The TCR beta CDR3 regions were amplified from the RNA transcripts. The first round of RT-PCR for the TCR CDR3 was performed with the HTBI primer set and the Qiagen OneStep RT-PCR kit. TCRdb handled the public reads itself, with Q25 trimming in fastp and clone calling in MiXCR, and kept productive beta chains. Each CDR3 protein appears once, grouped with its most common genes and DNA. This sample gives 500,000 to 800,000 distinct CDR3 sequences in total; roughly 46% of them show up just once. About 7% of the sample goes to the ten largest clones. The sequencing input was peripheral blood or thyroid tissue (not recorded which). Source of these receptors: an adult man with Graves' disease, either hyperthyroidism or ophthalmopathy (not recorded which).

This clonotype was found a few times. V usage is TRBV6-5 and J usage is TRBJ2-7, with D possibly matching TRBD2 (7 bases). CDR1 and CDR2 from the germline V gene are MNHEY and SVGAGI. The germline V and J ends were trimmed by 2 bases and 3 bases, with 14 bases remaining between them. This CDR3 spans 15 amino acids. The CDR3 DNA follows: TGTGCCAGCAGTTACGGGTCCGGGGGGCACTACGAGCAGTACTTC. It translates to CASSYGSGGHYEQYF.

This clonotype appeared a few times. The CDR3 DNA reads TGTGCCAGCAGTCGACGGGACAGGGGACGGACTGAAGCTTTCTTT. Encoded protein: CASSRRDRGRTEAFF. The gene calls are TRBV6-5 and TRBJ1-1, with 10 bases matching TRBD1. This CDR3 region has 15 residues. Losses at the gene ends were 5 bases for V and 5 bases for J; bases not matched to a gene: 8. Germline CDR1 and CDR2: MNHEY and SVGAGI.

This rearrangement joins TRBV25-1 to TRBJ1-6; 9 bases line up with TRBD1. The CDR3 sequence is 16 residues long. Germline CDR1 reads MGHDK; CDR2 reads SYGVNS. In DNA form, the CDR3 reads TGTGCTAGAGATCTTGGGGACAGGGCAAAAAATTCACCCCTCCACTTT. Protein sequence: CARDLGDRAKNSPLHF.

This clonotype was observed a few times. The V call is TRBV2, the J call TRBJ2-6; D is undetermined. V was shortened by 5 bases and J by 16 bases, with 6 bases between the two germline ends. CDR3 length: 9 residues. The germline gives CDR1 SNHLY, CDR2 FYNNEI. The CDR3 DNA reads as TGTGCCAGCAGTTCCGGACTGACTTTC. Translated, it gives CASSSGLTF.

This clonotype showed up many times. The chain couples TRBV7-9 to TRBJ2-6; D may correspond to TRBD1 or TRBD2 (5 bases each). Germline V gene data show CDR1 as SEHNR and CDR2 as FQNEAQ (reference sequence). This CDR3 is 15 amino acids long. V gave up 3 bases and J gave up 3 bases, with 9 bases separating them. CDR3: CASSFGGYGANVLTF. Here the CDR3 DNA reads TGTGCCAGCAGCTTTGGGGGATATGGGGCCAACGTCCTGACTTTC.

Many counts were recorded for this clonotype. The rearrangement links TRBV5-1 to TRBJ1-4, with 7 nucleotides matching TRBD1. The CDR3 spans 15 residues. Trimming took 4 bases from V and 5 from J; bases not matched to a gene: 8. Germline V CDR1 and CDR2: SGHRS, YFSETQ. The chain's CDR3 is CASSTDRVGNEKLFF. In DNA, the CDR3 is TGCGCCAGCAGCACCGACAGGGTGGGGAATGAAAAACTGTTTTTT.

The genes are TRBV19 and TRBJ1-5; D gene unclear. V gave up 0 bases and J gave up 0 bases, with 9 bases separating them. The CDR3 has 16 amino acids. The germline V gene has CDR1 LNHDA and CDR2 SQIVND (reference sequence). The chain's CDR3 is CASSIEPRYSNQPQHF. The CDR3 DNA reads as TGTGCCAGTAGTATAGAACCCCGATATAGCAATCAGCCCCAGCATTTT.

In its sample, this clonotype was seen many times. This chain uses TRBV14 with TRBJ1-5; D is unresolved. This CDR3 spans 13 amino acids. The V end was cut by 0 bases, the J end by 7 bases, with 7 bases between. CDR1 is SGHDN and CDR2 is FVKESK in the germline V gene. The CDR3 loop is CASSQEVGQPQHF. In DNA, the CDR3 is TGTGCCAGCAGCCAAGAGGTAGGACAGCCCCAGCATTTT.

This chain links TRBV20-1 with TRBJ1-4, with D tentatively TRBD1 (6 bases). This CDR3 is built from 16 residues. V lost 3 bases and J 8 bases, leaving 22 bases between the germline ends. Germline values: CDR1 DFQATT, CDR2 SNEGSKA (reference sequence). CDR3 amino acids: CSARREPTGLREKLFF. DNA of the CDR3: TGCAGTGCTAGGAGAGAACCAACAGGGTTAAGGGAAAAACTGTTTTTT.

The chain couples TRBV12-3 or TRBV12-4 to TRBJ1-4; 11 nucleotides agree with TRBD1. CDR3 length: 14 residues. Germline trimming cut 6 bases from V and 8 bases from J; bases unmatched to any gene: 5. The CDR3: CASRSGTGGEKLFF. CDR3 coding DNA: TGTGCCAGCAGATCCGGGACAGGGGGAGAAAAACTGTTTTTT.

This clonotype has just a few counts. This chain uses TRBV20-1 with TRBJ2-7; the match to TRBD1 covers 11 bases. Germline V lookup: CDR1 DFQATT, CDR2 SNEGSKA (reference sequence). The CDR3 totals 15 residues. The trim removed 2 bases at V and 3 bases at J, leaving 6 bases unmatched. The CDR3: CSARLTGTGGYEQYF. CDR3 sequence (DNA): TGCAGTGCTAGACTTACCGGGACAGGGGGCTACGAGCAGTACTTC.

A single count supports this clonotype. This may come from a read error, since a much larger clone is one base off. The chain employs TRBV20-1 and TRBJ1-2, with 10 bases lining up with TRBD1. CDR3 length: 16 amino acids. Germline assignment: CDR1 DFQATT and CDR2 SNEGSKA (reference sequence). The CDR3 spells CSARPHGTGEPYGHTF. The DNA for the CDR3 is TGCAGTGCTAGACCTCATGGGACAGGGGAACCCTATGGCCACACCTTC.

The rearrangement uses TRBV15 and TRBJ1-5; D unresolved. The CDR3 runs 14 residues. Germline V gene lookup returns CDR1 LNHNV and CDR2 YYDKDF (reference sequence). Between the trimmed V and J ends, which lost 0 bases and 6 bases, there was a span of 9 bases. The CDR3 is CATSRDGPGQPQHF. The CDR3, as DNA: TGTGCCACCAGCAGAGATGGCCCTGGTCAGCCCCAGCATTTT.

The CDR3 here is CASSLAYRGRVEKLFF. DNA of the CDR3: TGTGCCAGCAGCTTGGCCTACAGGGGGCGAGTTGAAAAACTGTTTTTT. V and J are TRBV7-9 and TRBJ1-4; TRBD1 agrees at 9 bases. This CDR3 has 16 residues. The V gene's germline CDR1 is SEHNR and CDR2 FQNEAQ (reference sequence). The V and J ends lost 3 bases and 7 bases, in that order; junction bases with no gene match: 9.

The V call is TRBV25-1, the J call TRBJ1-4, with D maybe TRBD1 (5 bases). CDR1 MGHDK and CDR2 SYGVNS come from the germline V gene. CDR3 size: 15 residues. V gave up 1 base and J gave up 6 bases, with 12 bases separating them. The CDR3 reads CASSEWGREDEKLFF. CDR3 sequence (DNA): TGTGCCAGCAGTGAATGGGGCAGAGAAGATGAAAAACTGTTTTTT.

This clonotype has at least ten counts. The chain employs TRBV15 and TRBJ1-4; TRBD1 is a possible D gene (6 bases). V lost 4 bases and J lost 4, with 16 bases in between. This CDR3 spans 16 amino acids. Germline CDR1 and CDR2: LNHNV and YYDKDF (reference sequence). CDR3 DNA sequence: TGTGCCACCAGCAATCGGCTCGGGGGCAGTAATGAAAAACTGTTTTTT. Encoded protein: CATSNRLGGSNEKLFF.

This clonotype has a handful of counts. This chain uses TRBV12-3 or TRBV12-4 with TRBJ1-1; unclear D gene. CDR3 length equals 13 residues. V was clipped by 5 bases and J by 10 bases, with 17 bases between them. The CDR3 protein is CASSPERGLRAFF. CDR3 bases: TGTGCCAGCAGTCCGGAACGCGGGTTGAGAGCTTTCTTT.

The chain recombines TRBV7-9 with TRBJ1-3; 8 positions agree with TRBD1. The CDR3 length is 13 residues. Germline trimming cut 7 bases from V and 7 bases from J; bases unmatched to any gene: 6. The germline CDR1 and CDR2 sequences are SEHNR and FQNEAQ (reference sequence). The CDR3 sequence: CASTLRQGNTIYF. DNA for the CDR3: TGTGCCAGCACCCTACGACAGGGGAACACCATATATTTT. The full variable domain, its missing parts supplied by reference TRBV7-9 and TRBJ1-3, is DTGVSQNPRHKITKRGQNVTFRCDPISEHNRLYWYRQTLGQGPEFLTYFQNEAQLEKSRLLSDRFSAERPKGSFSTLEIQRTEQGDSAMYLCASTLRQGNTIYFGEGSWLTVV.

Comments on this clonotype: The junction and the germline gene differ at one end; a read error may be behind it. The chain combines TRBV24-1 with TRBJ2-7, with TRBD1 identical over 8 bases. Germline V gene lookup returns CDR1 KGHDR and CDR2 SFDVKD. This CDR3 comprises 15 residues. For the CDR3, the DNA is TGTGCCAGCAGTTATGGACAGGGAATCGACTACGAGCAGTACTTC. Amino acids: CASSYGQGIDYEQYF.